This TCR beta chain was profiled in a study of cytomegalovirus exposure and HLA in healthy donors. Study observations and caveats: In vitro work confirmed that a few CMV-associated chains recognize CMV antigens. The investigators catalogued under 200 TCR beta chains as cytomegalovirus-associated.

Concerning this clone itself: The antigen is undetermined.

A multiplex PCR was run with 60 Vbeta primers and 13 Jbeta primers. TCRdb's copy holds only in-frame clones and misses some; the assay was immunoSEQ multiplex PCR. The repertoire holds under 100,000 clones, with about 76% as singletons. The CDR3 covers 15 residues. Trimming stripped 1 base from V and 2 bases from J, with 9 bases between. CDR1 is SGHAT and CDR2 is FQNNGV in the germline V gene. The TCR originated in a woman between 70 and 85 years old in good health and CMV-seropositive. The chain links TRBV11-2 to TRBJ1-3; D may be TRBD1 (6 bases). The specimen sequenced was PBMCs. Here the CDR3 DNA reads TGTGCCAGCAGCTTAGTAGGGACAACTGGAAACACCATATATTTT. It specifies CASSLVGTTGNTIYF.